This TCR beta chain was sequenced for a study of shared clonotypes between healthy human individuals. Across the study: For every donor, three CD4 naive, three CD4 memory, two CD8 naive and one CD8 memory plates were used.

At the deep level, the assay was run. Some clones are missing from TCRdb's copy, which holds only in-frame ones; the method was immunoSEQ multiplex PCR. The sample lists some 1 million clones; around 75% were seen once. After removal of 3 bases from V and 4 bases from J, the junction contained 2 bases not matched to a gene. The CDR3 has 16 amino acids. Per germline, CDR1 LNHDA and CDR2 SQIVND (reference sequence). The donors were all Caucasian adults (living in Nashville, Tennessee). The rearrangement uses TRBV19 and TRBJ2-5, with 16 nucleotides matching TRBD2. The sequence came from a man in his late teens or twenties in good health. The sequencing sample was made of memory CD4+ T cells sorted from blood. The subset denotes: CD45RA-negative fraction. CDR3 loop: CASSMGLAGGVETQYF. DNA for the CDR3: TGTGCCAGTAGTATGGGACTAGCGGGAGGGGTAGAGACCCAGTACTTC.